This TCR beta chain was sequenced in a study of cytomegalovirus exposure and HLA in healthy donors. Study-wide background: As released early, the data held 85 million to 95 million unique TCRs from HLA-typed donors. Study-level findings and limits: Among CMV-associated TCR beta chains, most appeared HLA-restricted in a later analysis.

In germline, CDR1 is WNHNN, CDR2 SYGVQD (reference sequence). Trimming cost V 3 bases and J 0 bases, with 5 bases left between them. The CDR3 runs to 13 residues. As to this clone: Its antigen is currently unknown.

The PCR was carried out with 60 Vbeta primers and 13 Jbeta primers. Clones were sequenced by immunoSEQ multiplex PCR, and TCRdb holds only the in-frame ones, with some missing. Of about 110,000 clones in the sample, around 80% were seen once. The sample consisted of PBMCs. V and J are TRBV10-1 and TRBJ1-2, with unresolved D. The clonotype originates from a man younger than 45 in good health and CMV-seropositive. The CDR3 region has the DNA TGCGCCAGCAGTGAAACAACTAACTATGGCTACACCTTC. Protein: CASSETTNYGYTF.